The clone carrying this T cell receptor beta chain was picked up many times. Its antigen is still unknown. One entry per CDR3 protein, called by TCRdb with MiXCR from the 5' RACE reads. The repertoire holds about 13,000 distinct CDR3 sequences, with 15% to 20% as singletons. The sample comes from a study of T-cell memory formation after mild COVID-19. Findings and caveats of the study: Second-wave clones that peaked on day 37 lacked confirmed SARS-CoV-2 specificity. Chiefly within CM and EM were the contracting CD4+ clones; CD8+ ones were within EMRA. Contracting clones, day 15 to 85, had balanced CD4/CD8, and later expanders favored CD4+.

Germline-derived CDR1 and CDR2 are MNHNS and SASEGT. With 10 bases removed from V and 1 base from J, the gap between germline ends came to 23 bases. This CDR3 is 17 amino acids long. The sample was PBMCs or a T cell subset sorted from them (not recorded which). The gene calls are TRBV6-1 and TRBJ1-5; possibly TRBD1 for D (6 bases). The sequence came from a man aged 18 to 30 who had mild COVID-19 (a few samples of this study predate the infection). Cell type and time point are not known. The CDR3 DNA is TGTGCCACCAAACCCCCACGGACAGTAAGGAGCAATCAGCCCCAGCATTTT. This codes for CATKPPRTVRSNQPQHF.